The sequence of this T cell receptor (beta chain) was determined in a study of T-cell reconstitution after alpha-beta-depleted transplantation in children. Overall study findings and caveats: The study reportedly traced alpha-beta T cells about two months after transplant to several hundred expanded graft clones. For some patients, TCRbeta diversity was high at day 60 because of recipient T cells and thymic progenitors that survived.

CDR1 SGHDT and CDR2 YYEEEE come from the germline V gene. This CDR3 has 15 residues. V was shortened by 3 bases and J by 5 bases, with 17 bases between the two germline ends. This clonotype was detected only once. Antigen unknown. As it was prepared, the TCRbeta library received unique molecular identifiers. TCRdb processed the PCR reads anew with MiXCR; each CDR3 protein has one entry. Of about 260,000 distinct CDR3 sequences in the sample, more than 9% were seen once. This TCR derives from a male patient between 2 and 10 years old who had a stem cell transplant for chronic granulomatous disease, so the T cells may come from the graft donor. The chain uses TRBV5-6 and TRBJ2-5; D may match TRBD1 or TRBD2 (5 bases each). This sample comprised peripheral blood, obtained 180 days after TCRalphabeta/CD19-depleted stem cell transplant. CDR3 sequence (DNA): TGTGCCAGCAGCTCCGGGACGGTCAGATTGGAGACCCAGTACTTC. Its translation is CASSSGTVRLETQYF.